The present T cell receptor (beta chain) was sequenced within a study of cytomegalovirus exposure and HLA in healthy donors (dated by TCRdb to 2017 to 2019). The study in broad terms: According to an earlier analysis of 587 of the donors, about 170 million T cells yielded roughly 110 million unique TCR beta sequences and approximately 300 Gb of sequence data. Approximately 310 gigabases of sequencing data and 75 million to 85 million unique TCR sequences made up an early release that covered roughly 670 HLA-typed donors. Among the roughly 390 genotyped donors, 81% belonged to the genetic ancestry cluster associated with self-reported Caucasian donors. The aim of the study was to test whether cataloging public T cell receptors could identify signatures of past pathogen exposure. The study used immunosequencing to profile the T cell repertoires of 666 subjects and linked those repertoires to cytomegalovirus serostatus. A separate validation cohort of some 130 different subjects was used in addition to the roughly 700-subject first cohort. The study combined high-throughput TCR immunosequencing, statistical association of individual TCRs with disease status, and machine learning to predict cytomegalovirus infection status. In a later analysis, previously published TCR beta repertoires from 670 or so donors were re-analyzed and high-resolution HLA genotyping was added so that TCR occurrence patterns could be studied. Rather than drawing on any new phenotypic data, the later analysis identified candidate immune exposures from TCR beta sequences and the way those sequences occurred across donors. An earlier analysis of approximately 640 of the donors applied high-throughput TCR beta sequencing to assess whether each TCR beta V gene segment acted as functional or pseudogenic. Alongside the repertoire data, information on donor age, sex, ethnicity and CMV serostatus was compiled. In a later genetic analysis, genome-wide SNP genotypes for about three fifths of the 666 donors were used, and that subset was treated as a discovery cohort. Every discovery cohort repertoire had been produced on one sequencing platform. HLA typing covered class I and class II loci at four-digit resolution. The number of typed donors differed by locus: about 629-630 for A, B, C, DRB1 and DQB1; roughly 510 for DQA1; some 590 for DPA1; and approximately 450 for DPB1. Five DR-DQ haplotypes were treated as single units for association and clustering because of strong linkage in the cohort. Across under 500 genotyped donors of the cohort, an average of approximately 200,000 unique TCR beta nucleotide sequences per donor were sequenced, and around 19% of those sequences were non-productive.

The library came from the immunoSEQ multiplex PCR assay. For the multiplex PCR, a mixture combining 60 forward primers for TCR Vbeta segments and 13 reverse primers for TCR Jbeta segments was used. The CDR3 region of rearranged TCR beta genes was amplified from genomic DNA by a multiplex PCR assay. The amplified TCR beta libraries were sequenced on the Illumina HiSeq System as 87-base-pair reads. Regarding the original processing steps: In a later analysis, around 80 million unique TCR beta chains were counted across the approximately 640 repertoires, and some 10 million of these chains were shared by at least two donors. Raw reads were error-corrected and collapsed into unique sequences by a nearest-neighbor algorithm in which closely related sequences were merged to remove PCR and sequencing errors. V, D and J gene segments were assigned by aligning CDR3 sequences to IMGT reference sequences. Each retained sequence needed at least a six-nucleotide match to both a V gene segment and a J gene segment. Rearrangements were classified as productive when the CDR3 lacked stop codons and remained in frame with V and J, and all other rearrangements were classified as non-productive. CDR3 was defined according to IMGT convention as the region running from the second conserved V-encoded cysteine to the conserved J-encoded phenylalanine. The earlier analysis of about 610 of the donors excluded any sequence lacking an unambiguous match to a single V gene segment. An earlier analysis of just under 600 of the donors called V segments functional above 56.7% productive rearrangements and segregating when the between-donor standard deviation exceeded 5%. A statistical classification framework was developed to diagnose cytomegalovirus status using the catalog of TCR beta chain sequences. A later analysis assigned V and J genes by comparing TCR nucleotide sequences with IMGT/GENE-DB human TR gene sequences. The TCRdist pipeline was used in a later analysis to assign CDR3 sequences and most-parsimonious VDJ recombination scenarios. In a later analysis, each TCR beta chain was defined by its CDR3 amino acid sequence together with its V-gene family, and reads without a unique V-gene family were excluded. In a later analysis, nearly 600 highly shared, low-generation-probability nucleotide sequences were removed to address suspected cross-contamination and a sequencing artifact. For each public chain, a later analysis derived a clonal expansion index from normalized ranks of inferred template counts within each repertoire. Generation probabilities in a later analysis came from a VDJ recombination model fitted to out-of-frame rearrangements, and those results were checked against IGoR. In a later analysis, hypergeometric tests were used to score TCR-TCR, TCR-HLA and TCR-CMV co-occurrence, with a repertoire-size bias correction applied to TCR pairs. A later analysis estimated false discovery rates by permuting HLA or CMV assignments 20 times. In a later analysis, co-occurring TCRs were grouped using DBSCAN, with TCRdist sequence similarity added in when clustering inside HLA-allele-positive subsets. Repertoires with fewer than 30,000 or more than 120,000 public chains, plus five repertoires with anomalous nucleotide sharing, were excluded from co-occurrence clustering. What TCRdb holds here is the immuneACCESS table cut down to in-frame rearrangements. Part of the clones is not present; checked against another copy, under half of the missing clones reflect an unresolved V gene, and the others are unexplained. Clone size and V and J calls were adopted from that table, with D and trimming inferred from the DNA. In this sample the table shows 100,000 to 150,000 clones, about a sixth of which occur a single time. The top ten clones comprise about 2.6% of the sample.

This clone has just a few counts. Its antigen remains undetermined. Within one base of it there is no much larger clone, and no base qualities were kept. The study at large found these results: In a later analysis, several top co-occurrence clusters were reported to appear linked to parvovirus B19, influenza, CMV and Epstein-Barr virus. Immune exposure information for the cohort was limited to CMV serostatus. A further reported finding was that TCR beta sequences accurately predicted the HLA-A and HLA-B alleles for most subjects in the first cohort. According to the authors, the approach could potentially be generalized to other disease states and immunological phenotypes. The 87-base-pair reads could not distinguish some IMGT-functional V segments, including TRBV6-2 and TRBV6-3, so those segments were excluded. A later analysis found that HLA-associated TCR beta chains were more clonally expanded and had lower generation probabilities than equally common non-associated chains. This cohort had only TCR beta chains sequenced, and the lack of alpha or paired-chain data limited which features could be detected. Broadly in line with IMGT annotations, most TCR beta V segments showed up in productive rearrangements about 87% or about 30% of the time in an earlier analysis of roughly 590 of the donors. Because counts were too low, 15 or so rarely observed V segments, including chromosome 9 orphons, were excluded from the earlier analysis of about 500 of the donors. Compared with the 666-donor mean, donors in an Asian-associated ancestry cluster had fewer N-insertions in productive TCRs, according to a later genetic analysis. Most CMV-associated TCR beta chains appeared to be HLA-restricted in a later analysis, and the HLA associations seemed to be driven largely by CMV exposure. In both the original and validation cohorts, the classifier was reported to diagnose cytomegalovirus status with high specificity and sensitivity. Linkage disequilibrium might explain the correlated functional status among segregating V segments, but an unknown experimental factor could not be ruled out. While some public TCRs were present in many individuals, most TCR sequences turned up only very rarely across donors. A later genetic analysis associated a missense DCLRE1C variant with V-gene and J-gene trimming of TCR beta chains, and an independent cohort replicated the association. A few of the identified cytomegalovirus-associated TCR beta chains were confirmed in vitro to be specific for cytomegalovirus antigens. A cluster of highly shared sequence variants was judged likely to represent a technical artifact of the sequencing pipeline. When HLA alleles, especially DR and DQ, strongly co-occurred, TCR associations were difficult to assign to individual alleles. At a false discovery rate of 0.05, a later analysis linked about 16,000 TCR beta sequences to specific HLA alleles. Because HLA typing was unavailable for some donors at each locus, only the typed subset was used in association tests. Roughly uniform sequencing depth across donors was assumed in presence/absence analyses, although this assumption may not hold. According to a later analysis, TCR association rates differed among HLA loci, with DRB1 alleles showing the most associated TCRs and HLA-C alleles showing the fewest. The study listed 164 TCR beta chains as associated with cytomegalovirus.

V and J lose 5 bases and 8 bases, and a span of 15 bases separates them. The CDR3 contains 13 residues, cysteine and phenylalanine counted. CDR3 DNA only is kept here, 39 bases in frame from base 1. Taken from the germline V gene, the CDR1 and CDR2 loops are MGHDK and SYGVNS. The cohort consisted of 666 healthy bone marrow donors. All cohort members were sampled while nominally healthy, although unrecorded immune exposures were likely present. The donor tested CMV seropositive, placing the donor among the approximately 290 seropositive members of the cohort. Each donor provided a peripheral blood sample, and peripheral blood mononuclear cells were used for TCR beta sequencing. The Qiagen DNeasy Blood Extraction Kit was used to extract genomic DNA from the blood cell samples.

This sequence was found in a female donor in good health and CMV-seropositive. What was sequenced was PBMCs. The chain links TRBV25-1 with TRBJ1-2; the D segment cannot be called with confidence. The sequenced DNA: TGTGCCAGCAGTCCAATGAAGATCGGGGGCTACACCTTC. Translated, this gives CASSPMKIGGYTF.